This TCR beta chain stems from a study of CD8 T cells in Susac syndrome. The authors reverse transcribed roughly 0.5 to 1 ug RNA with random hexamers. A single record per CDR3 protein comes from TCRdb applying MiXCR to the immunoSEQ multiplex PCR reads. The sample lists some 240,000 distinct CDR3 sequences, 90% to 96% occurring once. The CDR3 spans 15 residues. From germline, CDR1 is MGHRA and CDR2 YSYEKL. J was trimmed by 7 bases and V by 4 bases; bases with no gene match: 4. Sequencing input: CD4+ T cells from PBMCs. The clonotype originates from a human donor with Susac syndrome. The rearrangement links TRBV4-1 to TRBJ2-1, with TRBD2 identical over 13 bases. The CDR3 coding sequence is TGCGCCAGCAGCCTAGGACTAGCGGGAGCAAATGAGCAGTTCTTC. Its protein product is CASSLGLAGANEQFF.